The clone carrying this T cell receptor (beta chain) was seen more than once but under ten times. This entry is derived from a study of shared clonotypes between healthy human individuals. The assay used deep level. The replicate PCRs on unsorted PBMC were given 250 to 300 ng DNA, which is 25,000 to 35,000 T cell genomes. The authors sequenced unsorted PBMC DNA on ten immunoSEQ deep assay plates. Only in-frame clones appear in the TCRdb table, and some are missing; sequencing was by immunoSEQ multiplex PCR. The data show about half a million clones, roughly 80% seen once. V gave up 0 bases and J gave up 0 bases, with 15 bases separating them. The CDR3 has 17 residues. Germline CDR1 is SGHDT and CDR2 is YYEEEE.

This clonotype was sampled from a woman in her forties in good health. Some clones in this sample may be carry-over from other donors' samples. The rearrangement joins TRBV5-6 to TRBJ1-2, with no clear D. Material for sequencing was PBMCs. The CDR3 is CASSLVENSQTNYGYTF. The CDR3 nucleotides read TGTGCCAGCAGCTTGGTCGAAAATTCTCAAACTAACTATGGCTACACCTTC.